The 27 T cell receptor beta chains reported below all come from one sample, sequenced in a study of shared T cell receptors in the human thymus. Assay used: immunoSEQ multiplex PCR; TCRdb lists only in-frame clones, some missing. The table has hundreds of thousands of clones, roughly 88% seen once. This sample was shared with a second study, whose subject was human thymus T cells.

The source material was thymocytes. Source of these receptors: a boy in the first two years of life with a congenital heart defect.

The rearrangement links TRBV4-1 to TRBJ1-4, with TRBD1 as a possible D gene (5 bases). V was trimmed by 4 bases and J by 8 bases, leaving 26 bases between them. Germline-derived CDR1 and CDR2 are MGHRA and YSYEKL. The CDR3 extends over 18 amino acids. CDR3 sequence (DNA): TGCGCCAGCAGCCGCGCCGAGGGGTATTGGAGGGGCGGCGAAAAACTGTTTTTT. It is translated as CASSRAEGYWRGGEKLFF.

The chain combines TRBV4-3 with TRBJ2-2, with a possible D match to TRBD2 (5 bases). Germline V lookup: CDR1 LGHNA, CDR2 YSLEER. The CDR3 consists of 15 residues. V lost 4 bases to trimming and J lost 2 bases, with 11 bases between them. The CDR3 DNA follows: TGCGCCAGCAGCCTAAAGCGGTACAACACCGGGGAGCTGTTTTTT. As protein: CASSLKRYNTGELFF.

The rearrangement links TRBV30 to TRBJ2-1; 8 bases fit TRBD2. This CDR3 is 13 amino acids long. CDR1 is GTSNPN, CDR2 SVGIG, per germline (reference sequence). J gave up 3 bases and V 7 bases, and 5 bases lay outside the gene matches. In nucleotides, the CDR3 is TGTGCCTTACTAGCGGACCACTACAATGAGCAGTTCTTC. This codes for CALLADHYNEQFF.

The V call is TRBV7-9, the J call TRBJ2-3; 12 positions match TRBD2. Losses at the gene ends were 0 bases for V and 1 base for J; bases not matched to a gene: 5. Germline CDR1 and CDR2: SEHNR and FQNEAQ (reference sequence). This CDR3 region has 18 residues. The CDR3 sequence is CASSLARLAGEGTDTQYF. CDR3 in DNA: TGTGCCAGCAGCTTAGCGCGACTAGCGGGAGAGGGCACAGATACGCAGTATTTT.

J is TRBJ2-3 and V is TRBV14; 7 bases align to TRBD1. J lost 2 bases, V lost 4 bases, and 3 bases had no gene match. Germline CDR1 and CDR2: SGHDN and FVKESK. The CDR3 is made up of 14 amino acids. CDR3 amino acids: CASSPGQPTDTQYF. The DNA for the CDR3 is TGTGCCAGCAGCCCGGGACAGCCCACAGATACGCAGTATTTT.

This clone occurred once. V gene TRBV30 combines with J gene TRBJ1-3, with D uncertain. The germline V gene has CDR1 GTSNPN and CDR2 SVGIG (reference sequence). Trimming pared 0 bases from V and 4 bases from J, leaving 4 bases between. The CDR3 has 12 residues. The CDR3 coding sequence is TGTGCCTGGAGTGTAGCAGGAAACACCATATATTTT. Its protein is CAWSVAGNTIYF.

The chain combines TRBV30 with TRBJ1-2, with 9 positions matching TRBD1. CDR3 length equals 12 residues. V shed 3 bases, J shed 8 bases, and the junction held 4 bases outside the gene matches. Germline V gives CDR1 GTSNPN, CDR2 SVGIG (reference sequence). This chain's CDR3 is CAWRGQGRGYTF. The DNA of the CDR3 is TGTGCCTGGAGGGGACAGGGTCGCGGCTACACCTTC.

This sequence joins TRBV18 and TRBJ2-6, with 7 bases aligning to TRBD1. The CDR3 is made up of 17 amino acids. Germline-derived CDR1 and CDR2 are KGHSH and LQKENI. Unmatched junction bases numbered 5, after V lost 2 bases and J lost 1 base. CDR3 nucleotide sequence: TGTGCCAGCTCACCAGGGACCAGGGGGTCTGGGGCCAACGTCCTGACTTTC. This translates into CASSPGTRGSGANVLTF.

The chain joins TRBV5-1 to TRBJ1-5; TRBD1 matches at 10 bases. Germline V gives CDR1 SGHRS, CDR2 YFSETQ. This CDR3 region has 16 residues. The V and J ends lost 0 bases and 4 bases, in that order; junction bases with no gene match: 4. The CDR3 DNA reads TGCGCCAGCAGCTTGGGGGACAGGGGAGGGAATCAGCCCCAGCATTTT. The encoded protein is CASSLGDRGGNQPQHF. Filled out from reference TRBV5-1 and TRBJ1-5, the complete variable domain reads KAGVTQTPRYLIKTRGQQVTLSCSPISGHRSVSWYQQTPGQGLQFLFEYFSETQRNKGNFPGRFSGRQFSNSRSEMNVSTLELGDSALYLCASSLGDRGGNQPQHFGDGTRLSIL.

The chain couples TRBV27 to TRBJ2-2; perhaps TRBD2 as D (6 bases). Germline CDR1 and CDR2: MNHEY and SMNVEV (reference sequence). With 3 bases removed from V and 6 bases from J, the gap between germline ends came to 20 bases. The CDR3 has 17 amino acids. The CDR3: CASSFSSAKTPAGELFF. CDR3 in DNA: TGTGCCAGCAGTTTCTCTAGCGCGAAAACCCCTGCCGGGGAGCTGTTTTTT.

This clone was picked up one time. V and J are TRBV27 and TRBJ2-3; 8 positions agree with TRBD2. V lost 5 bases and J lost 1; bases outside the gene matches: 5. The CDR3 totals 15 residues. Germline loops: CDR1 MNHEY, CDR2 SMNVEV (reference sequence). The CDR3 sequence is CASSPQRGRTDTQYF. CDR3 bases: TGTGCCAGCAGTCCCCAGCGGGGGCGCACAGATACGCAGTATTTT.

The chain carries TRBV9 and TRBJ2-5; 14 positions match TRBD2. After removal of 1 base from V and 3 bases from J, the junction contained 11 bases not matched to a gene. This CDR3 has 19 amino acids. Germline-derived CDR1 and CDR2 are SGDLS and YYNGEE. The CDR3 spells CASSVPGTSGSRGEETQYF. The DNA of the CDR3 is TGTGCCAGCAGCGTACCGGGGACTAGCGGGAGTCGGGGTGAAGAGACCCAGTACTTC.

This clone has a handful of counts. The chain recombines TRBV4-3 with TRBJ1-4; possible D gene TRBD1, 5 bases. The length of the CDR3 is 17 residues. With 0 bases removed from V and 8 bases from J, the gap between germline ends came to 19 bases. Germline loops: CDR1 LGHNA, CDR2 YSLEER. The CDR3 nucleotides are TGCGCCAGCAGCCAAGATAGGTTATTGGGGCTAGAGGAAAAACTGTTTTTT. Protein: CASSQDRLLGLEEKLFF.

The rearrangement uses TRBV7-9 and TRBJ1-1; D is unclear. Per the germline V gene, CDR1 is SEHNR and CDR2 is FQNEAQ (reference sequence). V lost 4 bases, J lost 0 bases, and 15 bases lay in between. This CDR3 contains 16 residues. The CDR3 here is CASSSKVRQMNTEAFF. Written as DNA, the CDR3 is TGTGCCAGCAGCTCGAAGGTCAGGCAAATGAACACTGAAGCTTTCTTT.

CDR3 sequence reads: CASSSQASFEAFF. In DNA, the CDR3 is TGTGCCAGCAGCTCCCAGGCCTCCTTTGAAGCTTTCTTT. The V and J genes are TRBV7-2 and TRBJ1-1, with D hard to call. This CDR3 is 13 amino acids long. Germline V gene sequence: CDR1 SGHTA, CDR2 FQGNSA. The ends were cut back, 4 bases at V and 7 bases at J, with 13 bases in the middle.

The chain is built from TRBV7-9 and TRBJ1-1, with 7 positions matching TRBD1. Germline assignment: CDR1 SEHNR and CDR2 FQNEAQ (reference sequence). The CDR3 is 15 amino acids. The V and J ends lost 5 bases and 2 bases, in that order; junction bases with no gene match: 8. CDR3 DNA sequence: TGTGCCAGCAGCCTACCGGACAGGCAAAACACTGAAGCTTTCTTT. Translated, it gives CASSLPDRQNTEAFF. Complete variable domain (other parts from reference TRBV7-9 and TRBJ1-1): DTGVSQNPRHKITKRGQNVTFRCDPISEHNRLYWYRQTLGQGPEFLTYFQNEAQLEKSRLLSDRFSAERPKGSFSTLEIQRTEQGDSAMYLCASSLPDRQNTEAFFGQGTRLTVV.

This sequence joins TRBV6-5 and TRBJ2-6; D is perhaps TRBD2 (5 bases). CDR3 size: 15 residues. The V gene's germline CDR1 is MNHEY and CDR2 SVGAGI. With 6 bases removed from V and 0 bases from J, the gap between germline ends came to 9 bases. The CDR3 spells CASSLRDSGANVLTF. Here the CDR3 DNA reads TGTGCCAGCAGCCTTCGGGACTCTGGGGCCAACGTCCTGACTTTC.

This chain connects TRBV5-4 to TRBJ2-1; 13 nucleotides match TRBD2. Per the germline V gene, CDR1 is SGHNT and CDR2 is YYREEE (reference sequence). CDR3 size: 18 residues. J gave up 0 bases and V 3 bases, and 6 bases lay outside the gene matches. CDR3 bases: TGTGCCAGCAGCTCCCCCACTAGCGGGAGGGCCTCCTACAATGAGCAGTTCTTC. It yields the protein CASSSPTSGRASYNEQFF.

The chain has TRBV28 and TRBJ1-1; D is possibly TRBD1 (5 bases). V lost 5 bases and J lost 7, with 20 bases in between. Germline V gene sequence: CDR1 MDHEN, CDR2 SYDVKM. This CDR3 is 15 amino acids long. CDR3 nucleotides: TGTGCCAGCAGTACCGCGGGGGGTTCCCGGAATGAAGCTTTCTTT. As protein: CASSTAGGSRNEAFF. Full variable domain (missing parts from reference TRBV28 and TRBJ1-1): DVKVTQSSRYLVKRTGEKVFLECVQDMDHENMFWYRQDPGLGLRLIYFSYDVKMKEKGDIPEGYSVSREKKERFSLILESASTNQTSMYLCASSTAGGSRNEAFFGQGTRLTVV.

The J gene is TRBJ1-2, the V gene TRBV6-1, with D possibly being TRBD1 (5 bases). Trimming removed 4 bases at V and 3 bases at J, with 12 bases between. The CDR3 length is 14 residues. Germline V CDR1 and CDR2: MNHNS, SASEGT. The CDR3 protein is CASSGEEGYYGYTF. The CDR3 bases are TGTGCCAGCAGTGGGGAGGAGGGGTACTATGGCTACACCTTC.

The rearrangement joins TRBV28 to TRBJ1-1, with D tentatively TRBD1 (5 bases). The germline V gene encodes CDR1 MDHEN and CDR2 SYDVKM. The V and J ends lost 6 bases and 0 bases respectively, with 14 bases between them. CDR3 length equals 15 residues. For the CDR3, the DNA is TGTGCCAGCAGCTGGGGGGGAGGGATGAACACTGAAGCTTTCTTT. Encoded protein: CASSWGGGMNTEAFF.

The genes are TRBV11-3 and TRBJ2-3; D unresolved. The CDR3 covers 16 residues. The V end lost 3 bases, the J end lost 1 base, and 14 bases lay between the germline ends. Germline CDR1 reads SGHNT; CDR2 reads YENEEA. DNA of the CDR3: TGTGCCAGCAGCTTTGGGCCCAGCCACTGCACAGATACGCAGTATTTT. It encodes CASSFGPSHCTDTQYF.

The CDR3 protein is CASSIERDTEAFF. CDR3 nucleotides: TGTGCCAGTAGTATAGAACGGGACACTGAAGCTTTCTTT. The V gene is TRBV19, the J gene TRBJ1-1; D is ambiguous. The CDR3 runs to 13 residues. CDR1 LNHDA and CDR2 SQIVND come from the germline V gene (reference sequence). V dropped 0 bases and J dropped 3 bases, with 5 bases sitting between them.

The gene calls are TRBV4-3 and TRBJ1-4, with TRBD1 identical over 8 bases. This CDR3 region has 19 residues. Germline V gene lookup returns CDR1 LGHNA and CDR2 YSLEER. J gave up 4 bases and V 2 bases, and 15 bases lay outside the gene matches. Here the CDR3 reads CASSQNDRGSDRGNEKLFF. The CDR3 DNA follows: TGCGCCAGCAGCCAAAATGACAGGGGATCTGACCGTGGTAATGAAAAACTGTTTTTT.

CDR3 in amino acids: CASSCRQGPNTEAFF. DNA for the CDR3: TGTGCCAGCAGCTGCCGACAGGGCCCGAACACTGAAGCTTTCTTT. V and J are TRBV14 and TRBJ1-1; 7 nucleotides agree with TRBD1. The V and J ends lost 5 bases and 1 base, in that order; junction bases with no gene match: 7. The CDR3 covers 15 residues. Germline CDR1 and CDR2: SGHDN and FVKESK.

The CDR3 DNA reads TGTGCCAGCAGCCAGGAAGGACAGGGGGCTCCTGGCGGGGAGCTGTTTTTT. Translated, it gives CASSQEGQGAPGGELFF. The chain has TRBV4-2 and TRBJ2-2; 11 bases match TRBD1. This CDR3 contains 17 residues. CDR1 and CDR2 (germline): LGHNA, YNFKEQ. The junction had 10 bases not matched to a gene; V was cut back by 3 bases and J by 7 bases.

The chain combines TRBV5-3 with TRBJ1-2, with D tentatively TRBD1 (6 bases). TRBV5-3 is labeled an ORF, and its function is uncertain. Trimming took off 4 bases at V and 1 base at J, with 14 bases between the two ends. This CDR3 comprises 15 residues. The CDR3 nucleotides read TGTGCCAGAAGCCCCGTAGGGGGGGGTAACTATGGCTACACCTTC. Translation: CARSPVGGGNYGYTF.